These 3 T cell receptor beta chains came from one sample sequenced in a study of shared clonotypes between healthy human individuals. Profiled with immunoSEQ multiplex PCR; TCRdb holds only in-frame clones, not every one. Of some 2.1 million clones listed, 85% to 95% are singletons. The sample comprised naive CD4+ T cells sorted from blood. Described subset: CD45RA+ positively selected. The receptors come from a man between 18 and 29 years old in good health.

The CDR3 nucleotides are TGTGCCAGTAGTAGGCTAGCGGGAGTCGATACGCAGTATTTT. Its protein product is CASSRLAGVDTQYF. The J gene is TRBJ2-3, the V gene TRBV19; TRBD2 agrees at 10 bases. Germline assignment: CDR1 LNHDA and CDR2 SQIVND (reference sequence). V shed 4 bases and J 6 bases; nucleotides not matched to a gene: 4. CDR3 length: 14 amino acids.

DNA of the CDR3: TGCGCCAGCAGCTTGTCGGACAGCTTGGTCTACGAGCAGTACTTC. This sequence encodes CASSLSDSLVYEQYF. The rearrangement uses TRBV5-1 and TRBJ2-7, with a possible D match to TRBD1 (6 bases). The germline CDR1 and CDR2 sequences are SGHRS and YFSETQ. This CDR3 has 15 amino acids. The V end lost 1 base, the J end lost 3 bases, and 14 bases lay between the germline ends.

V usage is TRBV6-5 and J usage is TRBJ1-1, with D maybe TRBD1 (5 bases). The germline V gene has CDR1 MNHEY and CDR2 SVGAGI. V dropped 4 bases and J dropped 1 base, with 13 bases sitting between them. This CDR3 contains 15 residues. The chain's CDR3 is CASSWLGTTNTEAFF. As DNA, the CDR3 is TGTGCCAGCAGTTGGTTAGGGACGACGAACACTGAAGCTTTCTTT.